These 32 T cell receptor beta chains were all obtained from the same sample, sequenced in a study of blood T cell repertoires in COVID-19. Assay used: immunoSEQ multiplex PCR; TCRdb lists only in-frame clones, some missing. The sample records about 330,000 clones, roughly 90% being singletons. Material for sequencing was PBMCs or T cells enriched from blood (not recorded which). These receptors came from a woman aged 25 to 45 who had recovered from COVID-19.

The chain couples TRBV6-5 to TRBJ2-5, with a tentative D call TRBD1 (6 bases). Germline V gives CDR1 MNHEY, CDR2 SVGAGI. Between the trimmed V and J ends, which lost 4 bases and 1 base, there was a span of 16 bases. The CDR3 consists of 16 residues. CDR3 DNA sequence: TGTGCCAGCAGTTCCCCCCGGACAGTAAGCCAAGAGACCCAGTACTTC. Its translation is CASSSPRTVSQETQYF.

The chain has TRBV3-1 (or the pseudogene TRBV3-2) and TRBJ2-3, with 7 bases fitting TRBD1. Germline trimming cut 3 bases from V and 2 bases from J; bases unmatched to any gene: 5. The V gene's germline CDR1 is LGHDT and CDR2 YNNKEL (reference sequence). This CDR3 has 15 amino acids. CDR3: CASSHRQGPTDTQYF. In DNA form, the CDR3 reads TGTGCCAGCAGCCACCGACAGGGTCCCACAGATACGCAGTATTTT.

The V call is TRBV7-5, the J call TRBJ1-5; the listed D gene, TRBD1, was not tested against the DNA. TRBV7-5 is flagged as a pseudogene. The CDR3 runs to 15 residues. CDR3 sequence reads: CVRSPRQLSNQPQHF. The CDR3 DNA is TGTGTCAGAAGCCCGCGACAGCTTAGCAATCAGCCCCAGCATTTT.

The V and J genes are TRBV27 and TRBJ2-1; D gene unclear. Germline V gives CDR1 MNHEY, CDR2 SMNVEV (reference sequence). V lost 4 bases and J 8 bases, leaving 18 bases between the germline ends. This CDR3 spans 15 amino acids. Here the CDR3 DNA reads TGTGCCAGCAGTTGGCTAGGCCCTGCGGCCGATGAGCAGTTCTTC. This encodes CASSWLGPAADEQFF.

V and J are TRBV7-9 and TRBJ2-1; 8 positions match TRBD1. V lost 6 bases, J lost 4 bases, and 8 bases stayed unmatched. CDR3 length equals 15 residues. Germline values: CDR1 SEHNR, CDR2 FQNEAQ (reference sequence). The CDR3 sequence is CASRPQGDEYNEQFF. The DNA for the CDR3 is TGTGCCAGCAGACCACAGGGGGACGAATACAATGAGCAGTTCTTC. Variable domain in full (rest from reference TRBV7-9 and TRBJ2-1): DTGVSQNPRHKITKRGQNVTFRCDPISEHNRLYWYRQTLGQGPEFLTYFQNEAQLEKSRLLSDRFSAERPKGSFSTLEIQRTEQGDSAMYLCASRPQGDEYNEQFFGPGTRLTVL.

This clone was observed a single time. The chain employs TRBV9 and TRBJ2-1; 9 nucleotides align to TRBD2. Germline-derived CDR1 and CDR2 are SGDLS and YYNGEE. With 0 bases clipped from V and 6 bases from J, the junction kept 7 bases outside the gene matches. The length of the CDR3 is 16 residues. CDR3 residues: CASSVAAGGLRNEQFF. CDR3 nucleotides: TGTGCCAGCAGCGTAGCTGCGGGGGGGCTTCGCAATGAGCAGTTCTTC.

The chain couples TRBV14 to TRBJ2-7, with TRBD2 as a possible D gene (7 bases). The CDR3 extends over 14 amino acids. Looked up from germline, CDR1 is SGHDN and CDR2 is FVKESK. Trimming stripped 2 bases from V and 7 bases from J, with 15 bases between. The CDR3 DNA reads TGTGCCAGCAGCCAATGGCAGGGGCGGGGGGAGCAGTACTTC. Amino acid sequence: CASSQWQGRGEQYF.

The J gene is TRBJ2-2, the V gene TRBV20-1, with TRBD2 identical over 8 bases. CDR3 length equals 18 residues. V was pared by 3 bases and J by 4 bases, with 16 bases of the junction left unmatched. CDR1 DFQATT and CDR2 SNEGSKA come from the germline V gene (reference sequence). The CDR3 region has the DNA TGCAGTGCTAGTCTTGCCCGGGGGGGACCCCGTAGCACCGGGGAGCTGTTTTTT. Protein product: CSASLARGGPRSTGELFF.

The chain joins TRBV2 to TRBJ1-1; D is possibly TRBD1 (5 bases). Germline CDR1 is SNHLY and CDR2 is FYNNEI. Trimming removed 8 bases from V and 7 bases from J, with 8 bases in between. This CDR3 has 10 amino acids. For the CDR3, the DNA is TGTGCCAGCCAGGGTCTTGAAGCTTTCTTT. This gives the protein CASQGLEAFF.

This chain uses TRBV4-1 with TRBJ2-7; possible D gene TRBD2, 6 bases. V lost 0 bases to trimming and J lost 2 bases, with 14 bases between them. Germline CDR1 reads MGHRA; CDR2 reads YSYEKL. This CDR3 comprises 16 residues. Here the CDR3 DNA reads TGCGCCAGCAGCCAAGATCCCCCCGGGACTCCCTACGAGCAGTACTTC. This encodes CASSQDPPGTPYEQYF.

The V call is TRBV28, the J call TRBJ1-3, with D perhaps TRBD1 (6 bases). Trimming removed 6 bases at V and 4 bases at J, with 13 bases between. Germline CDR1 reads MDHEN; CDR2 reads SYDVKM. The CDR3 is 14 amino acids. The CDR3 nucleotides are TGTGCCAGCAGCGGGACAACGCCCGGAAACACCATATATTTT. Amino acids: CASSGTTPGNTIYF. The full variable domain, its missing parts supplied by reference TRBV28 and TRBJ1-3, is DVKVTQSSRYLVKRTGEKVFLECVQDMDHENMFWYRQDPGLGLRLIYFSYDVKMKEKGDIPEGYSVSREKKERFSLILESASTNQTSMYLCASSGTTPGNTIYFGEGSWLTVV.

V is TRBV7-2 and J is TRBJ2-1; D is ambiguous. Germline V gives CDR1 SGHTA, CDR2 FQGNSA. There are 14 residues in the CDR3. V was trimmed by 4 bases and J by 4 bases, leaving 11 bases between them. In DNA form, the CDR3 reads TGTGCCAGCAGCTCCTCTTTCTTTTACAATGAGCAGTTCTTC. Protein sequence: CASSSSFFYNEQFF.

The rearrangement links TRBV4-1 to TRBJ1-5, with a tentative D call TRBD1 (5 bases). The germline V gene has CDR1 MGHRA and CDR2 YSYEKL. With 5 bases removed from V and 3 bases from J, the gap between germline ends came to 11 bases. This CDR3 comprises 14 residues. The CDR3 DNA sequence: TGCGCCAGCAGCTCCAGGGATTCCAATCAGCCCCAGCATTTT. Amino acids: CASSSRDSNQPQHF.

The rearrangement uses TRBV30 and TRBJ1-6; TRBD1 matches at 7 bases. With V trimmed by 6 bases and J by 6 bases, 8 bases remained unmatched. This CDR3 contains 14 residues. Germline loops: CDR1 GTSNPN, CDR2 SVGIG (reference sequence). CDR3 protein: CACQTGTANSPLHF. CDR3 sequence (DNA): TGTGCCTGCCAAACCGGGACAGCTAATTCACCCCTCCACTTT.

V is TRBV5-5 and J is TRBJ2-2; maybe TRBD2 (5 bases). CDR3 size: 13 residues. The germline CDR1 and CDR2 sequences are SGHKS and YYEKEE (reference sequence). Trimming cost V 3 bases and J 7 bases, with 10 bases left between them. CDR3 loop: CASSSFEGGELFF. CDR3 in DNA: TGTGCCAGCAGCTCCTTCGAGGGCGGGGAGCTGTTTTTT.

This chain connects TRBV27 to TRBJ1-3, with TRBD1 matching over 8 bases. Germline lookup yields CDR1 MNHEY and CDR2 SMNVEV (reference sequence). The CDR3 totals 19 residues. The trim removed 3 bases at V and 3 bases at J, leaving 16 bases unmatched. DNA for the CDR3: TGTGCCAGCAGTTTTCTAACCCCAACAGGGGGTCCAGTTGGAAACACCATATATTTT. This encodes CASSFLTPTGGPVGNTIYF.

This chain connects TRBV7-2 to TRBJ1-5; D is undetermined. The CDR3 extends over 15 amino acids. The germline V gene has CDR1 SGHTA and CDR2 FQGNSA. The V end lost 1 base, the J end lost 2 bases, and 9 bases lay between the germline ends. This CDR3 reads CASSLVPGGNQPQHF. The CDR3 DNA is TGTGCCAGCAGCTTAGTCCCGGGAGGCAATCAGCCCCAGCATTTT.

This sequence joins TRBV3-1 (or the pseudogene TRBV3-2) and TRBJ1-1; 8 positions match TRBD1. This CDR3 contains 15 residues. The germline V gene has CDR1 LGHDT and CDR2 YNNKEL (reference sequence). Trimming removed 2 bases from V and 3 bases from J; junction bases left unmatched: 5. The CDR3 loop is CASSQSSTGDTEAFF. CDR3 coding DNA: TGTGCCAGCAGCCAAAGCTCGACAGGGGACACTGAAGCTTTCTTT.

This chain connects TRBV20-1 to TRBJ1-2; a possible D gene is TRBD1 (6 bases). Trimming shortened V by 6 bases and J by 7 bases, and 12 bases separated the two germline ends. The length of the CDR3 is 11 residues. In germline, CDR1 is DFQATT, CDR2 SNEGSKA (reference sequence). The CDR3 spells CSAIQGRGYTF. The DNA of the CDR3 is TGCAGTGCCATACAGGGTCGTGGCTACACCTTC.

As DNA, the CDR3 is TGTGCCACCAGCAGAACCAGGGAGGTGGGTGGCTACACCTTC. Amino acids: CATSRTREVGGYTF. The V call is TRBV15, the J call TRBJ1-2, with D perhaps TRBD1 (5 bases). Looked up from germline, CDR1 is LNHNV and CDR2 is YYDKDF (reference sequence). V lost 2 bases, J lost 7 bases, and 14 bases lay in between. The CDR3 loop spans 14 amino acids.

The gene calls are TRBV2 and TRBJ2-2, with D tentatively TRBD1 (6 bases). The CDR3 is 15 amino acids. Per germline, CDR1 SNHLY and CDR2 FYNNEI. V lost 6 bases, J lost 5 bases, and 16 bases lay in between. In DNA, the CDR3 is TGTGCCAGCAGGGAACAGGGTATTGGGACCGGGGAGCTGTTTTTT. It specifies CASREQGIGTGELFF.

The CDR3, as DNA: TGCGCCAGCAGCCAAGTTCCCGGACAGGGGGACACTGAAGCTTTCTTT. It translates to CASSQVPGQGDTEAFF. V gene TRBV4-3 combines with J gene TRBJ1-1, with 10 positions matching TRBD1. Trimming at V came to 1 base and at J to 3 bases, leaving 5 bases not matched to a gene. The CDR3 length is 16 residues. Germline V gives CDR1 LGHNA, CDR2 YSLEER.

The chain joins TRBV3-1 (or the pseudogene TRBV3-2) to TRBJ1-2; TRBD1 is a possible D gene (6 bases). There are 12 residues in the CDR3. V was pared by 5 bases and J by 6 bases, with 10 bases between. From germline, CDR1 is LGHDT and CDR2 YNNKEL (reference sequence). The CDR3 region has the DNA TGTGCCAGCAGCGCACAGGGTAATGGCTACACCTTC. Translation: CASSAQGNGYTF.

This clone was observed a few times. V is TRBV7-9 and J is TRBJ1-1; no clear D gene. The germline CDR1 and CDR2 sequences are SEHNR and FQNEAQ (reference sequence). The CDR3 runs to 15 residues. The V end lost 2 bases, the J end lost 6 bases, and 16 bases lay between the germline ends. Here the CDR3 DNA reads TGTGCCAGCAGCTTAATTGGGCAGGTCCCAGCTGAAGCTTTCTTT. This encodes CASSLIGQVPAEAFF.

In this sample, this clone turned up once. This rearrangement joins TRBV7-9 to TRBJ2-7; 7 bases map to TRBD1. Trimming removed 6 bases from V and 3 bases from J; junction bases left unmatched: 8. CDR3 size: 14 residues. The germline gives CDR1 SEHNR, CDR2 FQNEAQ (reference sequence). CDR3 in DNA: TGTGCCAGCAGTCCAACTCGACAGGGCTACGAGCAGTACTTC. Its protein is CASSPTRQGYEQYF.

This clone was found once. J is TRBJ1-4 and V is TRBV2; D may be TRBD1 (5 bases). The CDR3 contains 14 residues. Germline loops: CDR1 SNHLY, CDR2 FYNNEI. V was pared by 1 base and J by 4 bases, with 7 bases between. The CDR3 region has the DNA TGTGCCAGCAGTGAAGGGGGCTTTAATGAAAAACTGTTTTTT. It specifies CASSEGGFNEKLFF.

As for this clone: At one boundary the junction diverges from the germline segment, which might be a read error. V is TRBV25-1 and J is TRBJ2-3; TRBD1 matches 7 bases. This CDR3 has 16 residues. The germline CDR1 and CDR2 sequences are MGHDK and SYGVNS. This chain's CDR3 is CASSQYTGASTDTQYF. DNA for the CDR3: TGTGCCAGCAGTCAATATACAGGGGCCAGCACAGATACGCAGTATTTT.

The chain is built from TRBV29-1 and TRBJ1-1, with D uncertain. Germline V gives CDR1 SQVTM, CDR2 ANQGSEA. The V and J ends lost 6 bases and 4 bases respectively, with 15 bases between them. The CDR3 sequence is 13 residues long. CDR3 residues: CSVRGLAGTEAFF. In nucleotides, the CDR3 is TGCAGCGTCCGAGGACTCGCCGGCACTGAAGCTTTCTTT.

The sample holds one count of this clone. The chain couples TRBV6-5 to TRBJ1-2, with D perhaps TRBD1 (5 bases). Germline-derived CDR1 and CDR2 are MNHEY and SVGAGI. CDR3 length: 15 residues. V lost 0 bases to trimming and J lost 8 bases, with 16 bases between them. The CDR3: CASSYSSGRMKGYTF. The CDR3 region has the DNA TGTGCCAGCAGTTACTCGTCAGGGAGGATGAAAGGCTACACCTTC.

The chain recombines TRBV5-1 with TRBJ2-3, with TRBD2 matching over 8 bases. Germline trimming cut 3 bases from V and 2 bases from J; bases unmatched to any gene: 11. The CDR3 spans 17 residues. Germline V gene sequence: CDR1 SGHRS, CDR2 YFSETQ. CDR3 in DNA: TGCGCCAGCAGCTCGGGCACTTTAGCGGGGCCCACAGATACGCAGTATTTT. Translation: CASSSGTLAGPTDTQYF.

This clone showed up just once. V and J are TRBV6-5 and TRBJ1-5; no clear D. Germline values: CDR1 MNHEY, CDR2 SVGAGI. V lost 0 bases and J lost 3, with 6 bases in between. The CDR3 consists of 14 residues. The CDR3 reads CASSYSGVNQPQHF. CDR3 DNA sequence: TGTGCCAGCAGTTACTCCGGGGTCAATCAGCCCCAGCATTTT.

As for this clone: This same CDR3 is encoded by further DNA sequences in the sample. The chain couples TRBV28 to TRBJ1-5; the D is unclear. V gave up 2 bases and J gave up 7 bases, with 6 bases separating them. The V gene's germline CDR1 is MDHEN and CDR2 SYDVKM. The CDR3 length is 12 residues. The CDR3 DNA reads as TGTGCCAGCAGTTTAGCGGGGCAGCCCCAGCATTTT. This gives the protein CASSLAGQPQHF.